This T cell receptor (beta chain) was identified during a study of a mutant IDH1 vaccine in newly diagnosed glioma. The CDR3 length is 12 residues. Germline V gene lookup returns CDR1 SGHVS and CDR2 FNYEAQ. V dropped 5 bases and J dropped 6 bases, with 8 bases sitting between them. TCRdb's table, derived via immunoSEQ multiplex PCR, lists solely in-frame clones and lacks some. The data contain more than 30,000 clones, nearly 90% of them seen just once; the ten biggest clones take up around 21%. Time point indicated: week 11, during vaccination. The content of each vaccine dose was 300 ug of mutant IDH1 20-mer peptide, and topical imiquimod accompanied it. Comment on this clone: Its antigen is not known.

The chain has TRBV7-6 and TRBJ2-1; no definite D call. The specimen comprised PBMCs, sampled from a glioma patient whose treatment included an IDH1 peptide vaccine. The origin of this receptor is a man younger than 35 with glioma. CDR3 sequence reads: CASSPGLNEQFF. Written as DNA, the CDR3 is TGTGCCAGCAGCCCCGGCCTCAATGAGCAGTTCTTC.